This T cell receptor beta chain appears in the sequencing data of a study of human T cells and chemical hapten exposure. Study at large: All patients underwent weekly scalp dosing with diphenylcyclopropenone for the full roughly 25-week study. Patients, a majority of them female, were diagnosed with alopecia areata, totalis or universalis.

Remarks on this clonotype: Its specificity is not known.

TCRdb re-analysed the RACE reads in MiXCR, keeping a single row per CDR3 protein. The data hold about 96,000 distinct CDR3 sequences, with 9.3% observed a single time. Study-wide results and caveats: Significantly greater numbers of large CDR3 similarity clusters came from expanded TCRs than from controls.

Indicated time point: patch test 2, 6 weeks after DPC sensitization. Treatment defined: therapeutic diphenylcyclopropenone sensitization with weekly scalp DPC. The receptor comes from a woman aged 40 to 49 with alopecia areata. Some clones in this sample may be carry-over from other donors' samples. The input for sequencing was whole blood, taken in connection with sensitization to the hapten diphenylcyclopropenone (DPC).

CDR3 nucleotides: TGCAGTGCTACCCAGGGACCCAAAAACATTCAGTACTTC. Protein: CSATQGPKNIQYF. The rearrangement links TRBV20-1 to TRBJ2-4, with D perhaps being TRBD1 or TRBD2 (5 bases each). The V gene lost 4 bases and the J gene lost 2 bases, with 9 bases spanning the gap. The CDR3 runs 13 residues. Germline loops: CDR1 DFQATT, CDR2 SNEGSKA (reference sequence).